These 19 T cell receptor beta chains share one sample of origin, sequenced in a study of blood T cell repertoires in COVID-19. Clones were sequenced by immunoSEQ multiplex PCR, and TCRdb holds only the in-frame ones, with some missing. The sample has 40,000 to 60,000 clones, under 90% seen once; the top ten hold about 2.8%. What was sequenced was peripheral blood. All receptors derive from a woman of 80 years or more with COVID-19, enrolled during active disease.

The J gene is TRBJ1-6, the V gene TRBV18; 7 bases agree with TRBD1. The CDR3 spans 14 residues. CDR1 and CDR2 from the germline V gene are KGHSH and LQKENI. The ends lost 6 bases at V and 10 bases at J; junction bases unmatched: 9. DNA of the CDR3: TGTGCCAGCTCTCCCCAGACAGGGACCTCACCCCTCCACTTT. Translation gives CASSPQTGTSPLHF.

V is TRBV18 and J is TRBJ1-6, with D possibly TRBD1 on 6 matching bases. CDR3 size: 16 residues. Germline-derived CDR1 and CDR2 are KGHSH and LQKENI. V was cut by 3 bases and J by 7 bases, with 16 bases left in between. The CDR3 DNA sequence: TGTGCCAGCTCACCCAGGACCCCAGGACAGAATTCACCCCTCCACTTT. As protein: CASSPRTPGQNSPLHF. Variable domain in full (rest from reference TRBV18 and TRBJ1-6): NAGVMQNPRHLVRRRGQEARLRCSPMKGHSHVYWYRQLPEEGLKFMVYLQKENIIDESGMPKERFSAEFPKEGPSILRIQQVVRGDSAAYFCASSPRTPGQNSPLHFGNGTRLTVT.

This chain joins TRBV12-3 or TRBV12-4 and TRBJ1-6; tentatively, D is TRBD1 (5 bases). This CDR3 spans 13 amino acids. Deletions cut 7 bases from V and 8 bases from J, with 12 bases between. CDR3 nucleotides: TGTGCCAGCAAAGGGGCCTTGGATTCACCCCTCCACTTT. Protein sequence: CASKGALDSPLHF.

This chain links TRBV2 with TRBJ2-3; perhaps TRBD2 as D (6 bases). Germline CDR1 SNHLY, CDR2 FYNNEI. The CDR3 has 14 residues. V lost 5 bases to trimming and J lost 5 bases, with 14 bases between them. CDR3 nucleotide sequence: TGTGCCAGCAGTAGATCGGGAGTTGGAGATACGCAGTATTTT. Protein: CASSRSGVGDTQYF.

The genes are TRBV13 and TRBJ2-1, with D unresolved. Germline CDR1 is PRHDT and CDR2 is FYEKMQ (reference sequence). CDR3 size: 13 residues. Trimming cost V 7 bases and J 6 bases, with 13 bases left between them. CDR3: CASNSLSSNEQFF. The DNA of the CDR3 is TGTGCCAGCAACTCTCTCTCGTCCAATGAGCAGTTCTTC.

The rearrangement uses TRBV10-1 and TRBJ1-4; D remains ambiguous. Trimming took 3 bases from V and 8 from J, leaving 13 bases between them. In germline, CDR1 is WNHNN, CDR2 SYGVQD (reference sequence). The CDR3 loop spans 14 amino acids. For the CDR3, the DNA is TGCGCCAGCAGTGATGGAGGGAATGGAGAAAAACTGTTTTTT. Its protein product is CASSDGGNGEKLFF.

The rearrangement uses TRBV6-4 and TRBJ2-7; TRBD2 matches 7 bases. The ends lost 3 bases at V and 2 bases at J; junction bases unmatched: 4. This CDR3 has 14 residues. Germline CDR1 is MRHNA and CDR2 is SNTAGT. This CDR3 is CASSEGLGTYEQYF. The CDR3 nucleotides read TGTGCCAGCAGTGAAGGACTAGGGACCTACGAGCAGTACTTC.

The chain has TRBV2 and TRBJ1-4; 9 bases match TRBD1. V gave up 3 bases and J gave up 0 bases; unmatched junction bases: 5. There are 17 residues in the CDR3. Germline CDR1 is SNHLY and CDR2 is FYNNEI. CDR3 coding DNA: TGTGCCAGCAGTGATGATGGGACAGGGCCAACTAATGAAAAACTGTTTTTT. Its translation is CASSDDGTGPTNEKLFF.

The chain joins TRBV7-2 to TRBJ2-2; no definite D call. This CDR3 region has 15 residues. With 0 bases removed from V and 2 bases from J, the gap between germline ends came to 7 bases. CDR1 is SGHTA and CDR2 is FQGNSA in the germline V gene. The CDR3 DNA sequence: TGTGCCAGCAGCTTAGCCCGGGTAAACACCGGGGAGCTGTTTTTT. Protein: CASSLARVNTGELFF.

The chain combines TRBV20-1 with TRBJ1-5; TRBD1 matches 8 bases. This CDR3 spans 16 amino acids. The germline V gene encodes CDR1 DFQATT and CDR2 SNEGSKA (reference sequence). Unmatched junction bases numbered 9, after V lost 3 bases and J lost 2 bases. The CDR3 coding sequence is TGCAGTGCTAGTAACCCGACAGGGGCGGGCAATCAGCCCCAGCATTTT. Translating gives CSASNPTGAGNQPQHF.

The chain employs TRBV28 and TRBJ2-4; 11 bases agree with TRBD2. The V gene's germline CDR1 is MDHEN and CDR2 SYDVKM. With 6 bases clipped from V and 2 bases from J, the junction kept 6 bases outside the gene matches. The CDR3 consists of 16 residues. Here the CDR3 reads CASSRTSGSPKNIQYF. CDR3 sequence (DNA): TGTGCCAGCAGCCGGACTAGCGGGTCACCCAAAAACATTCAGTACTTC. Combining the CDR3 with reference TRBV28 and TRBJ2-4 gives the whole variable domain DVKVTQSSRYLVKRTGEKVFLECVQDMDHENMFWYRQDPGLGLRLIYFSYDVKMKEKGDIPEGYSVSREKKERFSLILESASTNQTSMYLCASSRTSGSPKNIQYFGAGTRLSVL.

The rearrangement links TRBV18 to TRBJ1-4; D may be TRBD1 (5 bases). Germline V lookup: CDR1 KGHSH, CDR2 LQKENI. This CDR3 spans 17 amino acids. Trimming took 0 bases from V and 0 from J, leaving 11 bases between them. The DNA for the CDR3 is TGTGCCAGCTCACCACCGACCCGGGGGGCAACTAATGAAAAACTGTTTTTT. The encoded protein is CASSPPTRGATNEKLFF.

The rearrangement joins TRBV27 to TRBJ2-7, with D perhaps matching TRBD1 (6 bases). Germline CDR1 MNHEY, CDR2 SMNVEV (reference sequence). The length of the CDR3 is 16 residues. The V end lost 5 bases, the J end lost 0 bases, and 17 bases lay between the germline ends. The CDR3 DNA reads TGTGCCAGCAGTCCATTACAGGGAAGGGGCTCCTACGAGCAGTACTTC. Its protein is CASSPLQGRGSYEQYF.

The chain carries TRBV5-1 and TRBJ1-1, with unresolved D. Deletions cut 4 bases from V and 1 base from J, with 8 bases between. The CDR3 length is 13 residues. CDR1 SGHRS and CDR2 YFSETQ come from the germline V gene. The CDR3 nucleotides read TGCGCCAGCAGCGTGACAACGAACACTGAAGCTTTCTTT. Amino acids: CASSVTTNTEAFF.

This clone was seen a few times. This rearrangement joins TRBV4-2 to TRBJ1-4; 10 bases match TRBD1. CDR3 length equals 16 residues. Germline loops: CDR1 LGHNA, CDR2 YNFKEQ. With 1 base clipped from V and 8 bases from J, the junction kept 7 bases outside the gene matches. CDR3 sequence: CASSQASGTGDEKLFF. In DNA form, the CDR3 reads TGTGCCAGCAGCCAAGCCTCGGGGACAGGGGACGAAAAACTGTTTTTT.

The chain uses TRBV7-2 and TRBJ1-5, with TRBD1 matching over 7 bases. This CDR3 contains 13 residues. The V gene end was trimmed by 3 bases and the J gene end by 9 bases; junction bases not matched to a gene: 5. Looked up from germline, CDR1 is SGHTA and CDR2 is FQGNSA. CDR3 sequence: CASSFRDRLPQHF. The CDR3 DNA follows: TGTGCCAGCAGCTTCCGGGACAGACTGCCCCAGCATTTT.

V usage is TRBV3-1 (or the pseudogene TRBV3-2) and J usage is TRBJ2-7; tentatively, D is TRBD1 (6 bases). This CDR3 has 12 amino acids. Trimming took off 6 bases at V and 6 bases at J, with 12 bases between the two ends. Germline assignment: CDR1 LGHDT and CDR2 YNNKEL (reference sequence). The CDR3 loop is CASRPTGGEQYF. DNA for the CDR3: TGTGCCAGCAGACCGACAGGCGGCGAGCAGTACTTC.

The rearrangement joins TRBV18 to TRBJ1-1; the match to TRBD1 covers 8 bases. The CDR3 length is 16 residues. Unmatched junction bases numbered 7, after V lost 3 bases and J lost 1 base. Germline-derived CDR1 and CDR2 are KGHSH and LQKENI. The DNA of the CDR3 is TGTGCCAGCTCACCTCGGGCGACAGGGGAGAACACTGAAGCTTTCTTT. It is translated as CASSPRATGENTEAFF.

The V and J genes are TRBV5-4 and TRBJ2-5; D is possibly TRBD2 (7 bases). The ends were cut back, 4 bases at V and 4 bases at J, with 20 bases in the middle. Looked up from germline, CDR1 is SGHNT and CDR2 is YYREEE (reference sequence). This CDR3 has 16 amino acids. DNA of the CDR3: TGTGCCAGCAGCCTCCCGGGGAGGGGGGCAGGAGAGACCCAGTACTTC. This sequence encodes CASSLPGRGAGETQYF.